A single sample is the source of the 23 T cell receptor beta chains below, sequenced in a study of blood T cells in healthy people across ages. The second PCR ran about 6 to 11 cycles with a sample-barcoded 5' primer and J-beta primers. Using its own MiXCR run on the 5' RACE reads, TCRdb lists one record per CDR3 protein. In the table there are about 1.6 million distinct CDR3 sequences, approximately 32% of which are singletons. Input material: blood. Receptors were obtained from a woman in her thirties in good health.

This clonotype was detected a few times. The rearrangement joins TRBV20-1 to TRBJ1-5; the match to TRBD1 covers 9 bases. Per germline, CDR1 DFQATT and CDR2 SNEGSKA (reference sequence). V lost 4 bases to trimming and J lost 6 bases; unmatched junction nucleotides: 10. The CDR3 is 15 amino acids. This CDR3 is CSATIGTGIIQPQHF. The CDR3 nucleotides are TGCAGTGCTACCATTGGGACAGGGATAATTCAGCCCCAGCATTTT.

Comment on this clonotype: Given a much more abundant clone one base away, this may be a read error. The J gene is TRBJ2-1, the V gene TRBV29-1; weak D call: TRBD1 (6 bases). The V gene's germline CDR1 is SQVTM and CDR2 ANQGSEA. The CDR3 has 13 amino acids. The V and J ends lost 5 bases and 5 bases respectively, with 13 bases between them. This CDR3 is CSVTGIVDNEQFF. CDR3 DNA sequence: TGCAGCGTTACAGGGATCGTTGACAATGAGCAGTTCTTC.

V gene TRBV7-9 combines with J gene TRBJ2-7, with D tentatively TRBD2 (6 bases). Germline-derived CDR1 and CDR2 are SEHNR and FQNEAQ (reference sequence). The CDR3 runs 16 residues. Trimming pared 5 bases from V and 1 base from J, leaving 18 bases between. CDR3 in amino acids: CASSRGGTAYSYEQYF. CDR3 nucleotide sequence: TGTGCCAGCAGCAGAGGCGGGACGGCGTATTCCTACGAGCAGTACTTC.

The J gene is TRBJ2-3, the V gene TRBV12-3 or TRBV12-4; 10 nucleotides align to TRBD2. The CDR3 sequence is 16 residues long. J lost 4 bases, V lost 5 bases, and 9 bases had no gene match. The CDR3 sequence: CASSILRGLASDTQYF. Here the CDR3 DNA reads TGTGCCAGCAGTATCCTCAGGGGACTAGCGTCAGATACGCAGTATTTT.

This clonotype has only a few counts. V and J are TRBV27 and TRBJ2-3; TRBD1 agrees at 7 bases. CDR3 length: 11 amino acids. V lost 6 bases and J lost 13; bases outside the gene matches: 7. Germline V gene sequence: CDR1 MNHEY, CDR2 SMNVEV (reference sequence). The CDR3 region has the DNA TGTGCCAGCAGGACAGGGCGTATTGAGTATTTT. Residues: CASRTGRIEYF.

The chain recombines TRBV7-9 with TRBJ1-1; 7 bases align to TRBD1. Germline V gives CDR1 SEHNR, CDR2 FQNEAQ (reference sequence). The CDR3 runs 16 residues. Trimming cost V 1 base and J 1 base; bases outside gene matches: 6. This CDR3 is CASSLGRRGPNTEAFF. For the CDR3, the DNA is TGTGCCAGCAGCTTAGGGCGAAGGGGGCCGAACACTGAAGCTTTCTTT.

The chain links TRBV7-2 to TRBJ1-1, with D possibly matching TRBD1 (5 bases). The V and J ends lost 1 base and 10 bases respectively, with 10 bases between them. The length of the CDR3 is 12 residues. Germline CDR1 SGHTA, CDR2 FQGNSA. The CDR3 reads CASSLGFGAAFF. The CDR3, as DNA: TGTGCCAGCAGCTTAGGTTTCGGGGCAGCTTTCTTT.

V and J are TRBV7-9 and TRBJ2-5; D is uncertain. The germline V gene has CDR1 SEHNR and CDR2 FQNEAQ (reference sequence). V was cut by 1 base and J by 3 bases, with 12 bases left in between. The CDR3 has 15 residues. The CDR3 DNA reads TGTGCCAGCAGCTTAGGCCTTTCCTCGGAAGAGACCCAGTACTTC. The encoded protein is CASSLGLSSEETQYF.

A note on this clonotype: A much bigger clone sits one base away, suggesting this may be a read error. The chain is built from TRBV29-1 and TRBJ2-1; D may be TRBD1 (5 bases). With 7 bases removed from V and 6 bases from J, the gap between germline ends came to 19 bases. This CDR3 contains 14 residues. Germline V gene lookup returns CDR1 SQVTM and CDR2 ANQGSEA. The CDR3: CSAKGVGRCNEQFF. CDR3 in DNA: TGCAGCGCAAAAGGGGTCGGACGGTGCAATGAGCAGTTCTTC.

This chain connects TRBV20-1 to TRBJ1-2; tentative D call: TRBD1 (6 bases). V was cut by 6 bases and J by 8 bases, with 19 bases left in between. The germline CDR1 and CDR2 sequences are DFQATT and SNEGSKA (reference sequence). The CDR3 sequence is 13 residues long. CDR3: CSAGGGAVGGYTF. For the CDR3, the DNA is TGCAGTGCAGGCGGGGGGGCCGTTGGGGGCTACACCTTC.

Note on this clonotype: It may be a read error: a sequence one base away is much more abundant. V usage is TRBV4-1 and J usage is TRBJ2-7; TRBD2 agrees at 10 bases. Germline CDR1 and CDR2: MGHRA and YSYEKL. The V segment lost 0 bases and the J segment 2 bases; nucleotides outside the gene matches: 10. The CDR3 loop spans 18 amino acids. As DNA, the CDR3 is TGCGCCAGCAGCCAAGAGTTAGCGGGAGGCCTTAGCCCCTACGAGCAGTACTTC. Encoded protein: CASSQELAGGLSPYEQYF.

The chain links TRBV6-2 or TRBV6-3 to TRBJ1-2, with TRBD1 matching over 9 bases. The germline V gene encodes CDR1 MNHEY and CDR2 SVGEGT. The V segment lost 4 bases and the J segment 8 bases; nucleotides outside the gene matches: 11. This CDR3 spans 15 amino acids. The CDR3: CASSSGDRETGGYTF. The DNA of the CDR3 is TGTGCCAGCAGTTCCGGGGACAGGGAGACGGGGGGCTACACCTTC.

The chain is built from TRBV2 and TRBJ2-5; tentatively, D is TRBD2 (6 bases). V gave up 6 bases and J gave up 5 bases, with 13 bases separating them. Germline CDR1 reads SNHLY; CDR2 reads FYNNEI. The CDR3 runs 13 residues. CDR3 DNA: TGTGCCAGCAGGCGCCTAGCGCTCGAGACCCAGTACTTC. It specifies CASRRLALETQYF.

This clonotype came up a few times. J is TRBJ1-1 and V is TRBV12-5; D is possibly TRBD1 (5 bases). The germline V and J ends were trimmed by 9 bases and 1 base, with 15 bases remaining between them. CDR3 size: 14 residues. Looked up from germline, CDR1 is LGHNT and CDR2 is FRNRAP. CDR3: CASRGGGGNTEAFF. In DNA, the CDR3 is TGTGCTAGCCGCGGGGGGGGAGGGAACACTGAAGCTTTCTTT. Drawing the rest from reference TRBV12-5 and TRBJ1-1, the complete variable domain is DARVTQTPRHKVTEMGQEVTMRCQPILGHNTVFWYRQTMMQGLELLAYFRNRAPLDDSGMPKDRFSAEMPDATLATLKIQPSEPRDSAVYFCASRGGGGNTEAFFGQGTRLTVV.

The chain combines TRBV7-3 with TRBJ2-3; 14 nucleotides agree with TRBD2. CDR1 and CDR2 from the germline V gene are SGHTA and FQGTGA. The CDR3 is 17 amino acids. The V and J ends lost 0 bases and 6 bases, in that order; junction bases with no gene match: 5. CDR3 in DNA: TGTGCCAGCAGCTTAACGGCGACTAGCGGGGGGGGTGATACGCAGTATTTT. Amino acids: CASSLTATSGGGDTQYF.

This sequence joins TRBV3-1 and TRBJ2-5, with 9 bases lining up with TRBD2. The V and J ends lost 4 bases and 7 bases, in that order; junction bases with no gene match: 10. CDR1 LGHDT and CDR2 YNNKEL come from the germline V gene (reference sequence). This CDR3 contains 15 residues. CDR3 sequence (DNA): TGTGCCAGCAGCCTCGGGACTAGCAGAGGAGTGACCCAGTACTTC. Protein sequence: CASSLGTSRGVTQYF.

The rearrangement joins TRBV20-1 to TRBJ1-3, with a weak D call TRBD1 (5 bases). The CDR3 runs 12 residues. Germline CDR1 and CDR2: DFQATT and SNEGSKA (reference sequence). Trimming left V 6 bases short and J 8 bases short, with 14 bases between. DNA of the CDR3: TGCAGTGCCCCAGACGGGGGACACACCATATATTTT. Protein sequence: CSAPDGGHTIYF.

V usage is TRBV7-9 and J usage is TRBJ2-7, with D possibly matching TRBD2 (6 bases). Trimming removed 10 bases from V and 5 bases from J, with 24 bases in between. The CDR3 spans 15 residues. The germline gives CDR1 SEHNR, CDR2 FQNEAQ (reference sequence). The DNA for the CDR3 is TGTGCCACCAGTTTAAGGTGGGGGGAGGAGAACGAGCAGTACTTC. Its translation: CATSLRWGEENEQYF.

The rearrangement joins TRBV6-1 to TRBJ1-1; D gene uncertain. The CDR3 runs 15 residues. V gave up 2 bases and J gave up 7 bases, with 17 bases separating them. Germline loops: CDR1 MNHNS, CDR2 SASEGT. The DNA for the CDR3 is TGTGCCAGCAGTGAATACGGGCCGGAGGGAGGTGAAGCTTTCTTT. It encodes CASSEYGPEGGEAFF.

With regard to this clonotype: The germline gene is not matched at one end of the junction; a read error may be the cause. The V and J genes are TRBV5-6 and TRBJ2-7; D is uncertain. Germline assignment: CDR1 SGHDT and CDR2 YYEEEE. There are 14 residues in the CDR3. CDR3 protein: CANSLSRVRYEQYF. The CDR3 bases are TGTGCCAACAGCTTGTCACGGGTACGCTACGAGCAGTACTTC.

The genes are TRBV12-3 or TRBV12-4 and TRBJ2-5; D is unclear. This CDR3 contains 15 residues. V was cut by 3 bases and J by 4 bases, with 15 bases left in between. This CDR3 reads CASSFRDPGRETQYF. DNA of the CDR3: TGTGCCAGCAGTTTTAGAGACCCTGGTCGAGAGACCCAGTACTTC.

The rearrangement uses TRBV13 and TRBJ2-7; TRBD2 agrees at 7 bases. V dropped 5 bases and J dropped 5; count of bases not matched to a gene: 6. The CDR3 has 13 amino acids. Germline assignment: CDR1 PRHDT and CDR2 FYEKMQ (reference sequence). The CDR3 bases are TGTGCCAGCAGCGTGGGACTACTTAACGAGCAGTACTTC. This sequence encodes CASSVGLLNEQYF.

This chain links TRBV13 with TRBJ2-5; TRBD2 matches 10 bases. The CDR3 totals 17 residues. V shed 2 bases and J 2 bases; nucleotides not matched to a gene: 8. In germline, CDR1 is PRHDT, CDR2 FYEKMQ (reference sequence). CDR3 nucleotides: TGTGCCAGCAGCTTAAGCAAGGGACTAGCGTTTCAAGAGACCCAGTACTTC. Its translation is CASSLSKGLAFQETQYF.